The 3 T cell receptor beta chains given below trace back to one sample, sequenced in a study of blood T cell repertoires in COVID-19. Libraries were prepared by immunoSEQ multiplex PCR; TCRdb keeps only in-frame clonotypes and omits some of them. The sample carries roughly 100,000 clones, around 81% recorded once. The sample was peripheral blood. The source of these receptors is a man aged 60 to 69 with acute or convalescent COVID-19.

This chain uses TRBV6-6 with TRBJ2-5; 7 bases fit TRBD2. Germline V gives CDR1 MNHNY, CDR2 SVGAGI (reference sequence). J was trimmed by 4 bases and V by 4 bases; bases with no gene match: 3. The CDR3 is 13 amino acids. The CDR3 sequence is CASSSWEGETQYF. In DNA form, the CDR3 reads TGTGCCAGCAGTTCATGGGAGGGAGAGACCCAGTACTTC.

This rearrangement joins TRBV6-1 to TRBJ2-2, with D maybe TRBD2 (5 bases). The CDR3 extends over 13 amino acids. V lost 3 bases to trimming and J lost 6 bases, with 8 bases between them. Germline CDR1 reads MNHNS; CDR2 reads SASEGT. This CDR3 is CASSDRAAGELFF. CDR3 bases: TGTGCCAGCAGTGACCGAGCGGCCGGGGAGCTGTTTTTT.

V and J are TRBV7-9 and TRBJ2-1; 8 positions match TRBD1. The CDR3 has 13 residues. The ends lost 4 bases at V and 11 bases at J; junction bases unmatched: 7. CDR1 and CDR2 from the germline V gene are SEHNR and FQNEAQ (reference sequence). The CDR3 DNA reads as TGTGCCAGCAGCTCCACCCAGGGGGCGAAGCAGTTCTTC. Its protein product is CASSSTQGAKQFF.